The 26 T cell receptor beta chains listed next were all sequenced from one sample in a study of blood T cells in healthy people across ages. Through a sample-barcoded 5' primer and a J-beta primer mix, a second PCR was run for roughly 7 to 11 cycles. Each CDR3 protein is one row after TCRdb ran MiXCR on the 5' RACE reads. The data hold some 550,000 distinct CDR3 sequences, with about 45% observed a single time. The source material was blood. Receptor source: a man aged 80 or over in good health.

The J gene is TRBJ1-6, the V gene TRBV12-3 or TRBV12-4, with 10 bases matching TRBD1. CDR3 length equals 16 residues. Germline trimming cut 3 bases from V and 11 bases from J; bases unmatched to any gene: 10. The chain's CDR3 is CASSFTGQGSGPPLHF. The CDR3 DNA follows: TGTGCCAGCAGTTTTACGGGACAGGGGTCGGGGCCACCCCTCCACTTT.

The sample holds a few counts of this clonotype. CDR3 amino acids: CASSEGNQPQHF. CDR3 nucleotides: TGTGCCAGCAGTGAGGGCAATCAGCCCCAGCATTTT. The chain couples TRBV2 to TRBJ1-5; no reliable D call. Trimming removed 3 bases from V and 2 bases from J, with 2 bases in between. This CDR3 has 12 residues. Germline assignment: CDR1 SNHLY and CDR2 FYNNEI.

The V and J genes are TRBV3-1 and TRBJ2-7; D remains ambiguous. The CDR3 is 14 amino acids. The V end lost 1 base, the J end lost 5 bases, and 12 bases lay between the germline ends. The germline V gene encodes CDR1 LGHDT and CDR2 YNNKEL (reference sequence). The CDR3 region is CASSQGSPPHEQYF. CDR3 in DNA: TGTGCCAGCAGCCAAGGGAGTCCACCCCACGAGCAGTACTTC.

There are a few counts of this clonotype. V and J are TRBV5-1 and TRBJ1-2, with a possible D match to TRBD1 (5 bases). The germline V and J ends were trimmed by 0 bases and 4 bases, with 13 bases remaining between them. The V gene's germline CDR1 is SGHRS and CDR2 YFSETQ. The CDR3 contains 15 residues. Written as DNA, the CDR3 is TGCGCCAGCAGCTTGGAGGGGCAGGCCCCCTATGGCTACACCTTC. Amino acids: CASSLEGQAPYGYTF.

The chain carries TRBV9 and TRBJ2-2; 7 bases map to TRBD2. Germline loops: CDR1 SGDLS, CDR2 YYNGEE. This CDR3 is built from 17 residues. J gave up 1 base and V 3 bases, and 9 bases lay outside the gene matches. In DNA, the CDR3 is TGTGCCAGCAGCGCCCGACTAAAGCGGGAGAACACCGGGGAGCTGTTTTTT. This gives the protein CASSARLKRENTGELFF.

This clonotype was counted between two and nine times. A much bigger clone sits one base away, suggesting this may be a read error. V usage is TRBV6-6 and J usage is TRBJ2-3; possibly TRBD2 for D (6 bases). CDR1 and CDR2 (germline): MNHNY, SVGAGI (reference sequence). This CDR3 is built from 14 residues. The CDR3 DNA sequence: TGTGTCAGCAGGTCTCTAGCGTTCACAGATACGCAGTATTTT. Encoded protein: CVSRSLAFTDTQYF.

V and J are TRBV20-1 and TRBJ2-1; the D gene could be TRBD1 or TRBD2 (5 bases each). The DNA end is a closer match to TRBJ2-7, so the J assignment may be wrong. Germline V CDR1 and CDR2: DFQATT, SNEGSKA (reference sequence). The CDR3 runs 17 residues. The DNA for the CDR3 is TGCAGTGCTAGAGCAATAAAACCCGGGGCCATCAACAATGAGCAGTACTTC. This translates into CSARAIKPGAINNEQYF.

This clonotype has just a few counts. V usage is TRBV4-3 and J usage is TRBJ2-1, with 10 bases lining up with TRBD2. V was pared by 3 bases and J by 11 bases, with 4 bases of the junction left unmatched. Germline V gives CDR1 LGHNA, CDR2 YSLEER. The CDR3 sequence is 13 residues long. CDR3 protein: CASSQAGLAKQFF. Written as DNA, the CDR3 is TGCGCCAGCAGCCAGGCGGGACTAGCGAAGCAGTTCTTC.

V usage is TRBV6-5 and J usage is TRBJ2-7; 10 bases line up with TRBD1. After removal of 5 bases from V and 7 bases from J, the junction contained 14 bases not matched to a gene. This CDR3 spans 16 amino acids. The germline V gene has CDR1 MNHEY and CDR2 SVGAGI. The CDR3 loop is CASSQRQGAGTTEQYF. CDR3 DNA sequence: TGTGCCAGCAGTCAACGACAGGGGGCAGGAACCACTGAGCAGTACTTC.

This clonotype was counted many times. This chain joins TRBV6-6 and TRBJ1-4; unclear D gene. In germline, CDR1 is MNHNY, CDR2 SVGAGI (reference sequence). The V gene lost 3 bases and the J gene lost 5 bases, with 13 bases spanning the gap. The CDR3 is 15 amino acids. In DNA form, the CDR3 reads TGTGCCAGCAGTTATCTAGGCGCGGGAAATGAAAAACTGTTTTTT. It encodes CASSYLGAGNEKLFF.

This clonotype was seen a handful of times. This sequence joins TRBV20-1 and TRBJ1-2; unclear D gene. The CDR3 has 12 residues. V lost 3 bases and J 5 bases, leaving 10 bases between the germline ends. The germline V gene has CDR1 DFQATT and CDR2 SNEGSKA (reference sequence). The CDR3 nucleotides read TGCAGTGCTAGCTCCACCTCATATGGCTACACCTTC. Residues: CSASSTSYGYTF.

A word on this clonotype: Possible read error: a much larger clone is one base away. The V and J genes are TRBV14 and TRBJ2-5; no clear D gene. This CDR3 is 12 amino acids long. Germline CDR1 is SGHDN and CDR2 is FVKESK. The ends were cut back, 1 base at V and 5 bases at J, with 5 bases in the middle. The CDR3 spells CASSQARETQYF. CDR3 nucleotides: TGTGCCAGCAGCCAAGCTCGGGAGACCCAGTACTTC.

This clonotype has just a few counts. The genes are TRBV28 and TRBJ2-1; D is unclear. V lost 6 bases and J lost 10, with 16 bases in between. The CDR3 runs 13 residues. CDR1 and CDR2 (germline): MDHEN, SYDVKM. CDR3: CASRQLLKEEQFF. The CDR3 nucleotides read TGTGCCAGCAGACAATTACTTAAGGAGGAGCAGTTCTTC.

The rearrangement joins TRBV10-3 to TRBJ2-3; 14 bases are shared with TRBD2. The CDR3 length is 15 residues. After removal of 10 bases from V and 5 bases from J, the junction contained 8 bases not matched to a gene. Germline V gene data show CDR1 as ENHRY and CDR2 as SYGVKD. Here the CDR3 DNA reads TGTGCCACCTCGGGACTAGCGGGGGAGGGAGATACGCAGTATTTT. This gives the protein CATSGLAGEGDTQYF.

The chain links TRBV6-4 to TRBJ2-7; D gene unclear. Germline assignment: CDR1 MRHNA and CDR2 SNTAGT. Trimming took 6 bases from V and 7 from J, leaving 19 bases between them. The CDR3 runs to 14 residues. CDR3 sequence reads: CASSPTPNYNEQYF. For the CDR3, the DNA is TGTGCCAGCAGCCCCACTCCTAACTACAATGAGCAGTACTTC.

The chain employs TRBV20-1 and TRBJ1-2; weak D call: TRBD1 (5 bases). This CDR3 has 14 residues. Per the germline V gene, CDR1 is DFQATT and CDR2 is SNEGSKA (reference sequence). Deletions cut 2 bases from V and 6 bases from J, with 16 bases between. CDR3 protein: CSARPPGDSNGYTF. CDR3 in DNA: TGCAGTGCTAGACCTCCGGGGGATTCGAATGGCTACACCTTC.

This clonotype was seen repeatedly, ten times or more. This CDR3 is CSARDRQTYNEQFF. Here the CDR3 DNA reads TGCAGTGCTAGGGACAGGCAAACATACAATGAGCAGTTCTTC. The chain links TRBV20-1 to TRBJ2-1, with TRBD1 identical over 7 bases. CDR1 is DFQATT, CDR2 SNEGSKA, per germline (reference sequence). The CDR3 is made up of 14 amino acids. V trimming: 3 bases; J trimming: 4 bases; junction bases outside the gene matches: 6.

The CDR3 loop reads CASRPFMGGVHQPQHF. The CDR3 DNA is TGTGCCAGCAGACCCTTTATGGGAGGGGTCCACCAGCCCCAGCATTTT. J is TRBJ1-5 and V is TRBV6-2 or TRBV6-3, with D tentatively TRBD1 (5 bases). Germline V gives CDR1 MNHEY, CDR2 SVGEGT. Trimming cost V 6 bases and J 7 bases, with 22 bases left between them. This CDR3 has 16 residues.

This clonotype was picked up a small number of times. The CDR3 sequence is CASSLDSGEETQYF. In DNA form, the CDR3 reads TGCGCCAGCAGCTTGGATAGCGGGGAAGAGACCCAGTACTTC. The rearrangement links TRBV5-1 to TRBJ2-5, with 8 positions matching TRBD2. This CDR3 region has 14 residues. Per germline, CDR1 SGHRS and CDR2 YFSETQ. Germline trimming cut 0 bases from V and 3 bases from J; bases unmatched to any gene: 1.

This clonotype appeared many times. The rearrangement uses TRBV7-9 and TRBJ2-1; D could derive from TRBD1 or TRBD2 (6 bases each). Germline V gives CDR1 SEHNR, CDR2 FQNEAQ (reference sequence). The CDR3 sequence is 15 residues long. The V gene lost 5 bases and the J gene lost 6 bases, with 17 bases spanning the gap. The CDR3: CASSNYVRGVNEQFF. The CDR3 region has the DNA TGTGCCAGCAGCAATTACGTGAGGGGGGTCAATGAGCAGTTCTTC.

Only a few counts were recorded for this clonotype. V usage is TRBV4-3 and J usage is TRBJ1-1, with 7 bases aligning to TRBD1. The V gene end was trimmed by 0 bases and the J gene end by 3 bases; junction bases not matched to a gene: 7. The V gene's germline CDR1 is LGHNA and CDR2 YSLEER. The CDR3 runs to 16 residues. The DNA of the CDR3 is TGCGCCAGCAGCCAAGAGCGAAGGCAGGGGGACACTGAAGCTTTCTTT. Protein: CASSQERRQGDTEAFF.

This clonotype was seen only a few times. CDR3 amino acids: CASSVAGASVNEQFF. CDR3 in DNA: TGTGCCAGCAGCGTAGCGGGAGCTTCCGTAAATGAGCAGTTCTTC. V gene TRBV9 combines with J gene TRBJ2-1; D possibly corresponds to TRBD2 (6 bases). CDR3 length equals 15 residues. The germline V gene encodes CDR1 SGDLS and CDR2 YYNGEE. V shed 0 bases and J shed 7 bases, with 14 bases lying between them.

This clonotype has just a few counts. The V and J genes are TRBV6-2 or TRBV6-3 and TRBJ2-7; the D is unclear. The CDR3 loop spans 12 amino acids. Trimming removed 8 bases at V and 0 bases at J, with 8 bases between. The germline V gene has CDR1 MNHEY and CDR2 SVGEGT. The CDR3 region has the DNA TGTGCCAGCGCTATAGGCTCCTACGAGCAGTACTTC. Its translation is CASAIGSYEQYF.

Turning to this clonotype: Germline is not matched at one junction end, which may reflect a read error. This sequence joins TRBV9 and TRBJ2-1; D is uncertain. Germline CDR1 SGDLS, CDR2 YYNGEE. CDR3 size: 12 residues. The CDR3 spells CTSSPSYNEQFF. CDR3 in DNA: TGTACCAGCAGCCCCTCCTACAATGAGCAGTTCTTC.

The chain links TRBV14 to TRBJ2-1; TRBD2 might be the D (5 bases). CDR1 and CDR2 (germline): SGHDN, FVKESK. The V end was cut by 2 bases, the J end by 7 bases, with 12 bases between. This CDR3 contains 14 residues. The CDR3 sequence: CASSQNSGKNEQFF. As DNA, the CDR3 is TGTGCCAGCAGCCAAAATTCCGGGAAAAATGAGCAGTTCTTC. The full variable domain, in which reference TRBV14 and TRBJ2-1 provide the parts outside the CDR3, is EAGVTQFPSHSVIEKGQTVTLRCDPISGHDNLYWYRRVMGKEIKFLLHFVKESKQDESGMPNNRFLAERTGGTYSTLKVQPAELEDSGVYFCASSQNSGKNEQFFGPGTRLTVL.

CDR3 in amino acids: CASRLTSGGYEQYF. In DNA, the CDR3 is TGTGCCAGCCGGCTCACTAGCGGAGGGTACGAGCAGTACTTC. V usage is TRBV27 and J usage is TRBJ2-7, with TRBD2 matching over 8 bases. CDR3 length: 14 residues. The V gene end was trimmed by 8 bases and the J gene end by 4 bases; junction bases not matched to a gene: 10. Germline V lookup: CDR1 MNHEY, CDR2 SMNVEV (reference sequence).